The next 22 T cell receptor beta chains were all read from a single sample in a study of shared clonotypes between healthy human individuals. The method was immunoSEQ multiplex PCR; TCRdb's version includes in-frame clones alone and lacks a portion of them. The sample holds more than 1.2 million clones; approximately 98.5% are singletons and the top ten take about 0.35%. The sequencing sample was made of naive CD4+ T cells sorted from blood. Noted subset: CD45RA+ positively selected. All receptors derive from a man younger than 45 in good health.

The rearrangement uses TRBV11-2 and TRBJ2-7, with 9 bases matching TRBD2. J lost 3 bases, V lost 1 base, and 10 bases had no gene match. Germline V gene lookup returns CDR1 SGHAT and CDR2 FQNNGV. This CDR3 has 17 amino acids. The CDR3 is CASSLGGLAGVHYEQYF. The CDR3, as DNA: TGTGCCAGCAGCTTAGGGGGATTAGCGGGGGTACACTACGAGCAGTACTTC.

This chain connects TRBV5-1 to TRBJ2-4; 8 bases align to TRBD2. The CDR3 is 14 residues long. V lost 4 bases, J lost 7 bases, and 7 bases stayed unmatched. Germline V gives CDR1 SGHRS, CDR2 YFSETQ. This chain's CDR3 is CASSTRTSSNIQYF. The CDR3 region has the DNA TGCGCCAGCAGCACTCGGACTAGCTCGAACATTCAGTACTTC.

The chain combines TRBV6-1 with TRBJ2-7; possibly TRBD2 for D (6 bases). CDR1 and CDR2 (germline): MNHNS, SASEGT. Trimming took 2 bases from V and 4 from J, leaving 12 bases between them. CDR3 length: 14 residues. The CDR3 nucleotides read TGTGCCAGCAGTGAAACCCTCCTAGCGTACGAGCAGTACTTC. Translated: CASSETLLAYEQYF.

The chain employs TRBV5-4 and TRBJ2-7; TRBD2 matches 8 bases. Germline V gives CDR1 SGHNT, CDR2 YYREEE (reference sequence). This CDR3 has 16 residues. V lost 4 bases, J lost 1 base, and 10 bases stayed unmatched. The CDR3 bases are TGTGCCAGCAGCAAATCCCCCGGCGGGGGGTCCTACGAGCAGTACTTC. This sequence encodes CASSKSPGGGSYEQYF.

The chain couples TRBV18 to TRBJ2-1; TRBD2 agrees at 10 bases. Trimming took 3 bases from V and 7 from J; bases not matched to a gene: 9. This CDR3 is 16 amino acids long. From germline, CDR1 is KGHSH and CDR2 LQKENI. The CDR3 DNA follows: TGTGCCAGCTCACCGGGGCGGTCGACTAGCGGGAATGAGCAGTTCTTC. As protein: CASSPGRSTSGNEQFF.

This clone has only one observation. The chain is built from TRBV2 and TRBJ1-5; D gene ambiguous. The germline CDR1 and CDR2 sequences are SNHLY and FYNNEI. V was shortened by 8 bases and J by 1 base, with 12 bases between the two germline ends. The CDR3 length is 14 residues. The CDR3 protein is CASLLGESNQPQHF. As DNA, the CDR3 is TGTGCCAGCTTGCTCGGGGAAAGCAATCAGCCCCAGCATTTT.

The chain links TRBV5-4 to TRBJ2-7; 10 bases are a match to TRBD1. From germline, CDR1 is SGHNT and CDR2 YYREEE (reference sequence). J gave up 0 bases and V 5 bases, and 5 bases lay outside the gene matches. The CDR3 consists of 15 residues. CDR3 coding DNA: TGTGCCAGCAGTTGGGACAGGGGAAGCTCCTACGAGCAGTACTTC. Translated, it gives CASSWDRGSSYEQYF. Drawing the rest from reference TRBV5-4 and TRBJ2-7, the complete variable domain is ETGVTQSPTHLIKTRGQQVTLRCSSQSGHNTVSWYQQALGQGPQFIFQYYREEENGRGNFPPRFSGLQFPNYSSELNVNALELDDSALYLCASSWDRGSSYEQYFGPGTRLTVT.

The rearrangement joins TRBV18 to TRBJ2-3; 9 bases align to TRBD2. The CDR3 totals 15 residues. Germline V gene lookup returns CDR1 KGHSH and CDR2 LQKENI. The ends lost 6 bases at V and 6 bases at J; junction bases unmatched: 10. As DNA, the CDR3 is TGTGCCAGCTCTCCAATAGCGGGAGTAACGGATACGCAGTATTTT. This encodes CASSPIAGVTDTQYF. The whole variable domain, remainder taken from reference TRBV18 and TRBJ2-3, is NAGVMQNPRHLVRRRGQEARLRCSPMKGHSHVYWYRQLPEEGLKFMVYLQKENIIDESGMPKERFSAEFPKEGPSILRIQQVVRGDSAAYFCASSPIAGVTDTQYFGPGTRLTVL.

The V and J genes are TRBV29-1 and TRBJ1-1, with D possibly TRBD1 on 5 matching bases. Trimming took 8 bases from V and 5 from J, leaving 12 bases between them. CDR1 is SQVTM, CDR2 ANQGSEA, per germline. The CDR3 is 11 amino acids. CDR3 protein: CSLGEGTEAFF. The CDR3, as DNA: TGCAGCCTGGGGGAGGGAACTGAAGCTTTCTTT.

The chain has TRBV25-1 and TRBJ1-5; D not resolved. The V end lost 2 bases, the J end lost 7 bases, and 9 bases lay between the germline ends. The CDR3 contains 13 residues. CDR1 and CDR2 from the germline V gene are MGHDK and SYGVNS. For the CDR3, the DNA is TGTGCCAGCAGTGAAGCGGGGAGCCAGCCCCAGCATTTT. It yields the protein CASSEAGSQPQHF.

The chain has TRBV7-9 and TRBJ2-1, with TRBD2 matching 8 bases. The germline CDR1 and CDR2 sequences are SEHNR and FQNEAQ (reference sequence). V was pared by 0 bases and J by 10 bases, with 11 bases of the junction left unmatched. This CDR3 spans 16 amino acids. CDR3 nucleotide sequence: TGTGCCAGCAGCTTAGCCAAACGGGAGGGTGGCCGGGAGCAGTTCTTC. This translates into CASSLAKREGGREQFF.

Points on this clone: In the same sample, other DNA sequences code for this CDR3. V and J are TRBV27 and TRBJ2-1; no clear D gene. CDR1 is MNHEY and CDR2 is SMNVEV in the germline V gene (reference sequence). V was trimmed by 8 bases and J by 2 bases, leaving 4 bases between them. CDR3 length equals 11 residues. The CDR3: CASGTYNEQFF. The CDR3 DNA reads as TGTGCCAGCGGGACCTACAATGAGCAGTTCTTC.

The genes are TRBV15 and TRBJ1-2; D may be TRBD1 (6 bases). The V end lost 3 bases, the J end lost 4 bases, and 18 bases lay between the germline ends. This CDR3 region has 16 residues. CDR1 and CDR2 (germline): LNHNV, YYDKDF (reference sequence). The CDR3 here is CATSSMGRGHGYGYTF. The DNA for the CDR3 is TGTGCCACCAGCAGTATGGGCAGGGGCCATGGCTATGGCTACACCTTC.

The genes are TRBV28 and TRBJ1-5, with D possibly being TRBD1 (5 bases). The germline V and J ends were trimmed by 4 bases and 0 bases, with 13 bases remaining between them. The CDR3 totals 16 residues. Germline lookup yields CDR1 MDHEN and CDR2 SYDVKM. The CDR3 protein is CASSSTGPNSNQPQHF. CDR3 bases: TGTGCCAGCAGTTCTACGGGGCCAAATAGCAATCAGCCCCAGCATTTT.

Regarding this clone: Other DNA sequences of this sample code for an identical CDR3. CDR3 residues: CASSLLGSQPQHF. The CDR3 DNA is TGTGCCAGCAGTTTACTGGGTTCTCAGCCCCAGCATTTT. The chain uses TRBV28 and TRBJ1-5, with D unclear. The germline V gene encodes CDR1 MDHEN and CDR2 SYDVKM. Trimming took off 2 bases at V and 6 bases at J, with 8 bases between the two ends. The CDR3 runs 13 residues.

V and J are TRBV2 and TRBJ2-1; perhaps TRBD2 as D (5 bases). V was cut by 7 bases and J by 8 bases, with 18 bases left in between. The CDR3 is 14 residues long. Germline V CDR1 and CDR2: SNHLY, FYNNEI. The CDR3 here is CASTIASRLDEQFF. The CDR3 nucleotides are TGTGCCAGCACGATCGCTAGCCGGCTGGATGAGCAGTTCTTC.

This clone has only one observation. The rearrangement joins TRBV7-9 to TRBJ2-7; no clear D. This CDR3 spans 13 amino acids. Germline CDR1 SEHNR, CDR2 FQNEAQ (reference sequence). Trimming pared 1 base from V and 8 bases from J, leaving 12 bases between. The CDR3 region has the DNA TGTGCCAGCAGCTTAGAGTCAGGACGGAAGCAGTACTTC. Protein: CASSLESGRKQYF.

This chain uses TRBV6-5 with TRBJ2-1, with TRBD2 matching over 9 bases. CDR1 and CDR2 from the germline V gene are MNHEY and SVGAGI. The CDR3 loop spans 15 amino acids. With 8 bases clipped from V and 8 bases from J, the junction kept 13 bases outside the gene matches. Here the CDR3 reads CASGRIAGVGDEQFF. The CDR3, as DNA: TGTGCCAGCGGGCGAATAGCGGGAGTGGGCGATGAGCAGTTCTTC.

The CDR3 DNA is TGCGCCAGCAGCTTGGTCGGGCCTCGACACGGAAACACCATATATTTT. Its protein product is CASSLVGPRHGNTIYF. This chain connects TRBV5-1 to TRBJ1-3; D is uncertain. Germline CDR1 and CDR2: SGHRS and YFSETQ. Trimming left V 0 bases short and J 4 bases short, with 14 bases between. The CDR3 runs 16 residues.

The chain employs TRBV7-9 and TRBJ2-5, with D possibly TRBD2 on 5 matching bases. This CDR3 has 13 amino acids. Germline lookup yields CDR1 SEHNR and CDR2 FQNEAQ (reference sequence). Trimming pared 3 bases from V and 1 base from J, leaving 6 bases between. DNA of the CDR3: TGTGCCAGCAGCTTTGCGGGCCAAGAGACCCAGTACTTC. Translated, it gives CASSFAGQETQYF. Complete variable domain (other parts from reference TRBV7-9 and TRBJ2-5): DTGVSQNPRHKITKRGQNVTFRCDPISEHNRLYWYRQTLGQGPEFLTYFQNEAQLEKSRLLSDRFSAERPKGSFSTLEIQRTEQGDSAMYLCASSFAGQETQYFGPGTRLLVL.

The chain carries TRBV2 and TRBJ2-1; TRBD2 is a possible D gene (6 bases). The CDR3 covers 15 residues. The V end lost 6 bases, the J end lost 8 bases, and 20 bases lay between the germline ends. The germline gives CDR1 SNHLY, CDR2 FYNNEI. This CDR3 is CASSPRLGGYDEQFF. CDR3 nucleotide sequence: TGTGCCAGCAGCCCCCGACTAGGTGGTTACGATGAGCAGTTCTTC.

With regard to this clone: The sample holds other DNA sequences that translate to the same CDR3. V and J are TRBV7-9 and TRBJ2-5; unclear D gene. Trimming left V 2 bases short and J 5 bases short, with 3 bases between. Germline lookup yields CDR1 SEHNR and CDR2 FQNEAQ (reference sequence). The CDR3 length is 11 residues. CDR3 loop: CASSLTETQYF. The CDR3 nucleotides are TGTGCCAGCAGCTTAACGGAGACCCAGTACTTC.